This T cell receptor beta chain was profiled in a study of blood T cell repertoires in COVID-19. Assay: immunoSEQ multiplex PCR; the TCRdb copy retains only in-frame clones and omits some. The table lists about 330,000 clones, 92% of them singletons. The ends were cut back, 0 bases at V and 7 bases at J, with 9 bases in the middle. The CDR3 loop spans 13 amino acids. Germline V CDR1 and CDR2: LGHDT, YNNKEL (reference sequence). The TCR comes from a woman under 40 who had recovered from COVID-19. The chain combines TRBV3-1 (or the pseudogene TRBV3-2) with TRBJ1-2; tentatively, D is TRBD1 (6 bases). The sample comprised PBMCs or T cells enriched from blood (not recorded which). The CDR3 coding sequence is TGTGCCAGCAGCCAAGAGGGGGCCCGTGGCTACACCTTC. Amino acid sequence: CASSQEGARGYTF.